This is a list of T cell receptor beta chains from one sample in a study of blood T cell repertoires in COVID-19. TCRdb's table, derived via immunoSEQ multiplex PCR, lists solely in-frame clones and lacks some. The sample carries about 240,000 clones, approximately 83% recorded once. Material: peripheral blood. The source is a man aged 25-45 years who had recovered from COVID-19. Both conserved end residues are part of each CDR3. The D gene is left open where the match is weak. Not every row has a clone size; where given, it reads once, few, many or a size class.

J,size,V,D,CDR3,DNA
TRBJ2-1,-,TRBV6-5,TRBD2,CASSYRRGGLLLEQFF,TGTGCCAGCAGTTACAGGCGGGGGGGTCTTCTCCTAGAGCAGTTCTTC
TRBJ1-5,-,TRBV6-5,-,CASSPNQGQPQHF,TGTGCCAGCAGCCCCAACCAGGGACAGCCCCAGCATTTT
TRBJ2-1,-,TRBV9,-,CASSPGYEQFF,TGTGCCAGCAGCCCGGGATATGAGCAGTTCTTC
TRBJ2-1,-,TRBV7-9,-,CASSGVRGSSYNEQFF,TGTGCCAGCTCGGGCGTTAGGGGGAGCTCCTACAATGAGCAGTTCTTC
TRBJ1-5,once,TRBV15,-,CATSRDRWEGTRGPQHF,TGTGCCACCAGCAGAGATCGGTGGGAGGGGACCCGAGGGCCCCAGCATTTT
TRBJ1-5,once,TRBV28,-,CASAQEQPQHF,TGTGCCAGCGCGCAGGAACAGCCCCAGCATTTT
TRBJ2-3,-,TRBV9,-,CASSVEVAGTLTDTQYF,TGTGCCAGCAGCGTAGAGGTTGCGGGAACGCTCACAGATACGCAGTATTTT
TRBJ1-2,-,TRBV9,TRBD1,CASSVGETGGRLANYGYTF,TGTGCCAGCAGCGTAGGAGAGACAGGGGGCAGGCTGGCGAACTATGGCTACACCTTC
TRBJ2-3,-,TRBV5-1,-,CASSLAPGRADTQYF,TGCGCCAGCAGCTTGGCCCCAGGCCGCGCAGATACGCAGTATTTT
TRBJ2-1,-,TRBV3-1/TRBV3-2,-,CASSQDIASSNEQFF,TGTGCCAGCAGCCAAGATATTGCTAGCAGTAATGAGCAGTTCTTC
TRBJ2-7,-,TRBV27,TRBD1,CASRSTGGKYEQYF,TGTGCCAGCAGGTCGACAGGGGGCAAGTACGAGCAGTACTTC
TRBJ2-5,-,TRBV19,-,CASSPPSGLPIGTQYF,TGTGCCAGTAGTCCCCCCTCGGGACTTCCTATCGGGACCCAGTACTTC
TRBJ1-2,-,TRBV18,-,CASSPPSVYGYTF,TGTGCCAGCTCACCACCATCTGTCTATGGCTACACCTTC
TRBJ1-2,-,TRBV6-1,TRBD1,CASSERTGTYTF,TGTGCCAGCAGTGAAAGGACAGGGACCTACACCTTC
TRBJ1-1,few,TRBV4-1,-,CASSQDKEANTEAFF,TGCGCCAGCAGCCAAGATAAGGAGGCCAACACTGAAGCTTTCTTT
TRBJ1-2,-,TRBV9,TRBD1,CASSETGGGYTF,TGTGCCAGCAGCGAGACAGGGGGCGGCTACACCTTC
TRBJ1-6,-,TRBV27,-,CASTPTGYNSPLHF,TGTGCCAGCACCCCGACAGGTTATAATTCACCCCTCCACTTT
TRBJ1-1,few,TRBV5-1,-,CASSLDSLNTEAFF,TGCGCCAGCAGCTTGGACAGTTTGAACACTGAAGCTTTCTTT
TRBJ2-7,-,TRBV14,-,CASSQAIGVQYF,TGTGCCAGCAGCCAAGCTATCGGTGTGCAGTACTTC
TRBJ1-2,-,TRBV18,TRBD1,CASSPFEGAGYTF,TGTGCCAGCTCCCCCTTTGAGGGGGCTGGCTACACCTTC
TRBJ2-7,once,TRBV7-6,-,CASTTQRGGPYEQYF,TGTGCCAGCACCACGCAGAGGGGGGGCCCTTACGAGCAGTACTTC
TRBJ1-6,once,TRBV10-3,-,CAISARKGGDSPLHF,TGTGCCATCAGTGCCCGGAAAGGGGGGGATTCACCCCTCCACTTT
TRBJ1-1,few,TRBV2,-,CASSLGALDTEAFF,TGTGCCAGCAGCCTAGGGGCGCTAGACACTGAAGCTTTCTTT
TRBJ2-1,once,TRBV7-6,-,CASSLASQGGSYNEQFF,TGTGCCAGCAGCTTAGCATCGCAGGGTGGATCCTACAATGAGCAGTTCTTC
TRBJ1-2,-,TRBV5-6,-,CASSLAVIYGYTF,TGTGCCAGCAGCTTGGCCGTTATCTATGGCTACACCTTC
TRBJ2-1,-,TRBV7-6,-,CASSLEPLGYGSYNEQFF,TGTGCCAGCAGCTTAGAGCCTCTAGGATACGGCTCCTACAATGAGCAGTTCTTC
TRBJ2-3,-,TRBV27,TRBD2,CASSLYGTSITDTQYF,TGTGCCAGCAGTTTATATGGGACTAGCATCACAGATACGCAGTATTTT
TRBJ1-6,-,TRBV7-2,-,CASSLVAGYNSPLHF,TGTGCCAGCAGCTTAGTGGCAGGGTATAATTCACCCCTCCACTTT
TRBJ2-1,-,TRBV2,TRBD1,CASNYEGAPSANEQFF,TGTGCCAGCAATTACGAGGGGGCCCCCTCTGCCAATGAGCAGTTCTTC
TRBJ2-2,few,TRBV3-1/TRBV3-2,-,CASSQDLGRVGTGELFF,TGTGCCAGCAGCCAAGATTTGGGCAGGGTGGGCACCGGGGAGCTGTTTTTT
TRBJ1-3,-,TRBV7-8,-,CASSLRGGGEKNTIYF,TGTGCCAGCAGCTTACGCGGGGGTGGGGAGAAAAACACCATATATTTT
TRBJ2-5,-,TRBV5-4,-,CASGGQETQYF,TGTGCCAGCGGCGGTCAAGAGACCCAGTACTTC
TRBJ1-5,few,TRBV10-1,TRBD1,CASRPGTATRVNQPQHF,TGCGCCAGCAGACCCGGGACAGCTACAAGAGTCAATCAGCCCCAGCATTTT
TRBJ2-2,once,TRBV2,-,CASSDTYGVRGELFF,TGTGCCAGCAGTGATACTTATGGAGTACGCGGGGAGCTGTTTTTT
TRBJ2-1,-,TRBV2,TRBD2,CASSEAVAGGEQFF,TGTGCCAGCAGTGAAGCCGTAGCGGGGGGTGAGCAGTTCTTC
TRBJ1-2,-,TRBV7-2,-,CASSPDRRADYGYTF,TGTGCCAGCAGCCCAGACAGGCGAGCCGACTATGGCTACACCTTC
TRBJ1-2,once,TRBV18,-,CASSTQGEMGYTF,TGTGCCAGCTCCACCCAGGGCGAGATGGGCTACACCTTC
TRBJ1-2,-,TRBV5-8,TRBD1,CASSLATGGHGYTF,TGTGCCAGCAGCTTGGCAACAGGGGGCCATGGCTACACCTTC
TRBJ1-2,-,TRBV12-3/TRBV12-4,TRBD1,CASSFGTGGGYTF,TGTGCCAGCAGTTTTGGGACAGGGGGTGGCTACACCTTC
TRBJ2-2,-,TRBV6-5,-,CASTRDPGTGELFF,TGTGCCAGCACTAGAGACCCGGGCACCGGGGAGCTGTTTTTT
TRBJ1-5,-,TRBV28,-,CAPGGGYNQPQHF,TGTGCCCCCGGGGGGGGGTATAATCAGCCCCAGCATTTT
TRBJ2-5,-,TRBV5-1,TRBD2,CASSVGTSGGKETQYF,TGCGCCAGCAGCGTCGGGACTAGCGGGGGGAAAGAGACCCAGTACTTC